Below, one T cell receptor (beta chain) is given with its context. Its specificity is not known. The germline V gene has CDR1 KGHDR and CDR2 SFDVKD. This CDR3 comprises 12 residues. The data stem from a study of T cells in Graves' hyperthyroidism and ophthalmopathy. Broader study findings: The model's output predicted ophthalmopathy at a median of about 6.5 months prior to onset. Within blood appeared most thyroid clonotypes that had expanded above 0.001. Ophthalmopathy was told apart from stable hyperthyroidism by a 13 V-J model.

The source material, RNA transcripts, was used to amplify TCR beta CDR3 regions. In the first-round RT-PCR of the TCR CDR3, the HTBI primer set was used. TCRdb redid the calling of the multiplex PCR reads with MiXCR, one entry per CDR3 protein. This sample has around 600,000 distinct CDR3 sequences, with 45% found just once. In making diagnoses, clinical symptoms, serum thyroxine and TRAb, thyroid ultrasound and orbital computed tomography were all used. The chain couples TRBV24-1 to TRBJ2-7; either TRBD1 or TRBD2 may supply D (8 bases each). Sequencing input: peripheral blood or thyroid tissue (not recorded which). This clonotype was sampled from an adult man with Graves' disease, either hyperthyroidism or ophthalmopathy (not recorded which). CDR3 nucleotides: TGTGCTAATGTAGCGGGACAGGACGAGCAGTACTTC. It yields the protein CANVAGQDEQYF.